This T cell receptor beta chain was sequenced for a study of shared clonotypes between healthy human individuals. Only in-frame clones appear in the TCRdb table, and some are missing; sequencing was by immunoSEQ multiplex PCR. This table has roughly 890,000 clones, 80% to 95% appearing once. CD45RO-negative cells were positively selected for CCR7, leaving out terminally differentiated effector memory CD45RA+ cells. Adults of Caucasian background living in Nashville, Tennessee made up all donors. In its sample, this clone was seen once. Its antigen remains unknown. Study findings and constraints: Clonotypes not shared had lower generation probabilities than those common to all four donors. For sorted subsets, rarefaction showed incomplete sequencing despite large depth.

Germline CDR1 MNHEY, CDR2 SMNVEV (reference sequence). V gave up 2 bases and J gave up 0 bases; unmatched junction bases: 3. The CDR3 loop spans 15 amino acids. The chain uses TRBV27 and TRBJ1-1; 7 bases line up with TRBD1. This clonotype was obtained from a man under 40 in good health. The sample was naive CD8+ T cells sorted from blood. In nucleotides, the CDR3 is TGTGCCAGCAGTTTAGACAGGGTGATGAACACTGAAGCTTTCTTT. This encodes CASSLDRVMNTEAFF.